Listed below are T cell receptor beta chains from one sample, sequenced in a study of blood T cell repertoires in COVID-19. Method: immunoSEQ multiplex PCR; TCRdb's copy keeps in-frame clones and lacks some. The top ten clones hold 4.6% of a sample with a few hundred thousand clones, 75% to 90% of them seen once. Sequencing used peripheral blood. The receptors shown here come from a man aged 55 to 70 who had recovered from COVID-19. Each CDR3 is given with its conserved first and last residue. A D gene is named only where the DNA matches it firmly. Where a row states a size, it is once, few, many or the class of an expanded clone; other rows omit it.

clone_size j_call d_call v_call cdr3_nt cdr3_aa
NA TRBJ2-3 TRBD2 TRBV5-1 TGCGCCAGCAGCTTGGATGCTAGCGGGAGGGCCACAGATACGCAGTATTTT CASSLDASGRATDTQYF
NA TRBJ1-6 NA TRBV6-2/TRBV6-3 TGTGCCAGCAGTCCACAGGGAGGGGATTCACCCCTCCACTTT CASSPQGGDSPLHF
few TRBJ1-1 TRBD1 TRBV28 TGTGCCAGCATTCAGACAGGGGGAGTCACTGAAGCTTTCTTT CASIQTGGVTEAFF
NA TRBJ2-7 NA TRBV11-2 TGTGCCAGCAGCGCCGGGCGGGGCGAGCAGTACTTC CASSAGRGEQYF
few TRBJ2-7 TRBD1 TRBV30 TGTGCCTGGACCAGACAGGGGCGAACCTACGAGCAGTACTTC CAWTRQGRTYEQYF
NA TRBJ2-3 TRBD2 TRBV3-1/TRBV3-2 TGTGCCAGCAGCCAAATAGCGGGAGTAGCAGATACGCAGTATTTT CASSQIAGVADTQYF
NA TRBJ2-7 TRBD2 TRBV19 TGTGCCAGTAGTATCTTAGCGGGGTATTCCTACGAGCAGTACTTC CASSILAGYSYEQYF
NA TRBJ1-2 TRBD1 TRBV6-5 TGTGCCAGCAGGGGACAGGGGGGAGCTAACTATGGCTACACCTTC CASRGQGGANYGYTF
once TRBJ2-7 TRBD2 TRBV30 TGTGCCGCGGCTAGCGGGGGGGTAGCCGTTGGCGAGCAGTACTTC CAAASGGVAVGEQYF
NA TRBJ2-5 TRBD2 TRBV6-6 TGTGCCAGCAGTCTATCGGGCGGCGGGGGGGCCCGAGAGACCCAGTACTTC CASSLSGGGGARETQYF
NA TRBJ2-2 NA TRBV24-1 TGTGCCACCAGTGTATCCGGGGGCACCGGGGAGCTGTTTTTT CATSVSGGTGELFF
NA TRBJ2-3 TRBD1 TRBV9 TGTGCCAGCAGCTCCAGGACAGGTGGAGATACGCAGTATTTT CASSSRTGGDTQYF
NA TRBJ2-6 NA TRBV5-1 TGCGCCAGCAGCCCGCCCGTGATAGCTGGGGCCAACGTCCTGACTTTC CASSPPVIAGANVLTF
NA TRBJ2-3 NA TRBV5-1 TGCGCCAGCAGCGTGGGCGGGGGCACAGATACGCAGTATTTT CASSVGGGTDTQYF
once TRBJ2-1 NA TRBV7-8 TGTGCCAGCAGCCACTTAGCGGCCAGCTCCTACAATGAGCAGTTCTTC CASSHLAASSYNEQFF
NA TRBJ1-2 TRBD1 TRBV9 TGTGCCAGCAGCGTAGGGAGGACAGGGGGTAGGGGCGGTGGCTACACCTTC CASSVGRTGGRGGGYTF
NA TRBJ2-1 TRBD2 TRBV19 TGTGCCAGTAGTATCGCTTTGGCCCTAGCGGGAGTTCGCGGGAGGGGGAATGAGCAGTTCTTC CASSIALALAGVRGRGNEQFF
NA TRBJ1-5 NA TRBV19 TGTGCCAGTAGTACGACAAGCAATCAGCCCCAGCATTTT CASSTTSNQPQHF
NA TRBJ1-2 TRBD1 TRBV28 TGTGCCAGCAGGCAGGGACAGGGGGCGCGTGGCTACACCTTC CASRQGQGARGYTF
NA TRBJ1-1 TRBD1 TRBV9 TGTGCCAGCAGCGTAACCAGGGGGAGTAACACTGAAGCTTTCTTT CASSVTRGSNTEAFF
NA TRBJ2-3 TRBD1 TRBV5-1 TGCGCCAGCAGCTTGGCCCCTGTAGCGGACAGGGTTACTAGCACAGATACGCAGTATTTT CASSLAPVADRVTSTDTQYF
few TRBJ1-1 TRBD1 TRBV10-3 TGTGCCATCCGGAAGGCAGGGGGGAACACTGAAGCTTTCTTT CAIRKAGGNTEAFF
NA TRBJ2-1 NA TRBV7-9 TGTGCCAGCAGCCAGACACCCGCGGGCGAGCAGTTCTTC CASSQTPAGEQFF
NA TRBJ1-4 NA TRBV29-1 TGCAGCGTTGCCCATGCAACTAATGAAAAACTGTTTTTT CSVAHATNEKLFF
NA TRBJ1-2 TRBD1 TRBV7-9 TGTGCCAGCAGCCGACTAACAGGGGACGGCTACACCTTC CASSRLTGDGYTF
NA TRBJ2-7 TRBD2 TRBV29-1 TGCAGCGCTGAAGCGGGAGCACCCTACGAGCAGTACTTC CSAEAGAPYEQYF
NA TRBJ1-1 NA TRBV19 TGTGCCAGTAGCCCTTACATGAACACTGAAGCTTTCTTT CASSPYMNTEAFF
NA TRBJ1-3 NA TRBV12-2 TGTGCAAGTCGCTTAGTAGGGAGCTCTGGAAACACCATATATTTT CASRLVGSSGNTIYF
NA TRBJ1-1 NA TRBV24-1 TGTGCCACCAGTGTTCGTGACGGGCTTTGGGGGGCTGAAGCTTTCTTT CATSVRDGLWGAEAFF
NA TRBJ1-6 NA TRBV9 TGTGCCAGCAGCCTCCGGGGAAACCTGGCTAATTCACCCCTCCACTTT CASSLRGNLANSPLHF
NA TRBJ1-2 TRBD1 TRBV12-3/TRBV12-4 TGTGCCAGCAGCGGAGGACAGGGTGGGGGCTACACCTTC CASSGGQGGGYTF
NA TRBJ2-1 TRBD1 TRBV6-9 TGTGCCAGCAGTTCGACACCACAGGGGGAAATTTTGAATAATGAGCAGTTCTTC CASSSTPQGEILNNEQFF
NA TRBJ1-1 TRBD1 TRBV6-5 TGTGCCAGCAGCCGACAGGGGTTAAACACTGAAGCTTTCTTT CASSRQGLNTEAFF
NA TRBJ1-3 NA TRBV2 TGTGCCAGCAAGACAGCTCTCTCTGGAAACACCATATATTTT CASKTALSGNTIYF
few TRBJ2-2 TRBD1 TRBV11-2 TGTGCCAGCAGCTTTCCGGGACAGGGGGCTCCGAGGACCGGGGAGCTGTTTTTT CASSFPGQGAPRTGELFF
NA TRBJ2-3 TRBD2 TRBV7-8 TGTGCCAGCAGCTTAGCGTGGACTAGCGGGGTCTCTAGCACAGATACGCAGTATTTT CASSLAWTSGVSSTDTQYF
NA TRBJ1-2 TRBD1 TRBV19 TGTGCCAGTAGTATAGATCCCCGACAGGGCAAGAGCTACACCTTC CASSIDPRQGKSYTF
NA TRBJ2-1 NA TRBV27 TGTGCCAGCAGTCCGGGACACCCAACCTACAATGAGCAGTTCTTC CASSPGHPTYNEQFF
NA TRBJ1-2 NA TRBV6-5 TGTGCCAGCAGGCCAGGGAACTATGGCTACACCTTC CASRPGNYGYTF
NA TRBJ1-2 NA TRBV15 TGTGCCACCAGCAGCAACAGGGACTATGGCTACACCTTC CATSSNRDYGYTF